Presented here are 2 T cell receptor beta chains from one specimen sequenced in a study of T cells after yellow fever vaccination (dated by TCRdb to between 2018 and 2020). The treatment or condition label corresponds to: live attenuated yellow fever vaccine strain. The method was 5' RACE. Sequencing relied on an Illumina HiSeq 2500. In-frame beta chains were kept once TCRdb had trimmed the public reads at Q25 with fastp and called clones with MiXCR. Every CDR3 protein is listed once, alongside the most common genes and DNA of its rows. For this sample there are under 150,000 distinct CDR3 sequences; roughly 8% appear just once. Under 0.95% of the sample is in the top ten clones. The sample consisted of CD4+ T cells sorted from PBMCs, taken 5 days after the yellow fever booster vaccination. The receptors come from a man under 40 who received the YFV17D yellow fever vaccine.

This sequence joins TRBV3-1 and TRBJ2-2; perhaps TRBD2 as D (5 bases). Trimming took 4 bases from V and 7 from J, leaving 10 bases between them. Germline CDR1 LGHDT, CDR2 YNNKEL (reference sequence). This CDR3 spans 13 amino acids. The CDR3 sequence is CASSPWEFGELFF. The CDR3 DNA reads TGTGCCAGCAGCCCGTGGGAGTTCGGGGAGCTGTTTTTT.

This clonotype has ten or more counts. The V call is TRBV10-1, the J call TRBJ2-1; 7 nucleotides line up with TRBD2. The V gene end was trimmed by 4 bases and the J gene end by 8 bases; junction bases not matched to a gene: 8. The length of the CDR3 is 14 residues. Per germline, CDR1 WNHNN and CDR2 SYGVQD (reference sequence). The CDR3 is CASSGEGGRDEQFF. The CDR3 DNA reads TGCGCCAGCAGTGGAGAGGGTGGGAGGGATGAGCAGTTCTTC.